These T cell receptor beta chains were read from a single sample in a study of Graves' ophthalmopathy and Graves' hyperthyroidism. TCRdb passed the multiplex PCR reads through MiXCR, listing each CDR3 protein once. The table shows about 620,000 distinct CDR3 sequences, with 22% occurring only once. The specimen sequenced was peripheral blood. The source is a woman aged 18-29 years with stable Graves' hyperthyroidism. Some clones in this sample may be carry-over from other donors' samples. Each CDR3 is given with its conserved first and last residue.

v_gene	CDR3aa
TRBV7-9	CASTFVQGTEAFF
TRBV4-2	CASSQDTERDTGELFF
TRBV28	CASSFSGGQPQHF
TRBV5-1	CASSLETGDYGYTF
TRBV5-1	CASSLESERLYEQYF
TRBV20-1	CSARDWTKRLYGYTF
TRBV2	CASRLGGASYEQYF
TRBV28	CASSNGAREAFF
TRBV28	CASSTGGSGEQYF
TRBV10-1	CASSRIDREGGNQPQHF
TRBV7-2	CASSLAHDGYTF
TRBV11-2	CASSQALDGEAFF
TRBV6-1	CASSHLLGQGLYGHTF
TRBV2	CASSGQARDIQYF
TRBV20-1	CSAISGEETQYF
TRBV6-1	CASTPTGLNTEAFF
TRBV30	CAWSVQGLGDQPQHF
TRBV11-1	CASSAGTGIPSPLHF
TRBV5-1	CASSLLAGGGNEQFF
TRBV9	CASSVVMDFRGYTF
TRBV30	CATTRTSSYEQYF
TRBV12-3/TRBV12-4	CASSSDSRQHF
TRBV28	CASSFAGGGKNIQYF
TRBV30	CAWGSGIGNQPQHF
TRBV3-1	CASSPTGHTQPQHF
TRBV28	CASSPGGFQAPKTQHF
TRBV4-1	CASRTTGSPNTGELFF